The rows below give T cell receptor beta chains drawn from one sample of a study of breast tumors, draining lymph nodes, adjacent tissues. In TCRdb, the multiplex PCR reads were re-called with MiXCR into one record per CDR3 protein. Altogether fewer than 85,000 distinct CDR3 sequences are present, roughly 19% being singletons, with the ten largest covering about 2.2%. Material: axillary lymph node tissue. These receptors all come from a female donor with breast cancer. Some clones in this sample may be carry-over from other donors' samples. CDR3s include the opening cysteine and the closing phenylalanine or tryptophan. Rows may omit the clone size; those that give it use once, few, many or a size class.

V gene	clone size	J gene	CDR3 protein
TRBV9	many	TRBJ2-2	CASSVDGVTGELFF
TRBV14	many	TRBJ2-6	CASSQSSGANVLTF
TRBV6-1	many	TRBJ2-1	CASSEAGAGPYNEQFF
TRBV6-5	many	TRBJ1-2	CASSPRLLGGYTF
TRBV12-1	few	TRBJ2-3	CASSFPRHADTQYF
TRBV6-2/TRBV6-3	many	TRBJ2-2	CASSRQGGTGELFF
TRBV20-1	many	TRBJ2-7	CSARATGNSYEQYF
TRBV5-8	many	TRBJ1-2	CASSLVGDGYTF
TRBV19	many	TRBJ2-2	CASSIGRVGELFF
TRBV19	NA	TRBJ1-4	CASSGQGVGEKLFF
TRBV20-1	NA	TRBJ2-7	CSARDGRSHERYF
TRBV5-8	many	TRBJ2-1	CASSLWPAYNEQFF
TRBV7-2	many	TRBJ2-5	CASSPTGWQETQYF
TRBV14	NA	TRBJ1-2	CASSPPGQGFGYTF
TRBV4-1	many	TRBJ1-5	CASSKDGQGSIQPQHF
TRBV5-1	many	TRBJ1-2	CASSLGQEYGYTF
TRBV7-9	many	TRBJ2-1	CASSGPQGSSYNEQFF
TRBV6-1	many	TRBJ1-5	CASRRSTVGQPQHF
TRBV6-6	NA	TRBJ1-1	CACSYGGGNTEAFF
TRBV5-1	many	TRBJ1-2	CASSLDPGAVYGYTF
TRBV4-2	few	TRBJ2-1	CASSPNFGSGARYNEQFF
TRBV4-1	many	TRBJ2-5	CASSQDDRYGETQYF
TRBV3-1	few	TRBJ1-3	CASSPWDSGSTIYF
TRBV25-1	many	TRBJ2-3	CASSAWGDTQYF
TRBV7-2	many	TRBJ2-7	CASSLWGSSDSSYEQYF
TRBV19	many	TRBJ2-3	CASSIRADLTDTQYF
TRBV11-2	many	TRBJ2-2	CASSLTGDDTGELFF
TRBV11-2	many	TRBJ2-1	CASSFQLANEQFF
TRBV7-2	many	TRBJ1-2	CASSLDSTNYGYTF
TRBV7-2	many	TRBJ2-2	CASSQRTKTNTGELFF
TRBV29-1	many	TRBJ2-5	CSGGEGGRETQYF
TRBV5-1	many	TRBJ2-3	CASSSGTSRDDTQYF
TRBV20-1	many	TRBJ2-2	CSARSSSADDTGELFF
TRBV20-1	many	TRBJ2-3	CSARGGVGATDTQYF
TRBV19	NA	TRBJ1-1	CASSMLWGNTEAFF
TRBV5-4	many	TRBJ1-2	CASSFPGQELNYGYTF
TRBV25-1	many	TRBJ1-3	CATRGGGGNTIYF
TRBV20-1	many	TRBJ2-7	CSATRGNWYEQYF
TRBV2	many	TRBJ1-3	CASKLNTLRNTIYF
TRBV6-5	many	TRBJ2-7	CASSYSGQGIYEQYF
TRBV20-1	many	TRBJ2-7	CSAIRTSDRSEQYF
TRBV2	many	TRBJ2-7	CASLSSWINSYEQYF
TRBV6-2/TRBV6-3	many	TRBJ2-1	CASSYSETYNEQFF
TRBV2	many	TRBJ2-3	CARGGTGRTDTQYF
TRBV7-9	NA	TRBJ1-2	CASSPLQGHYGYTF
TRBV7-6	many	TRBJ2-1	CASSLAPRGDNEQFF
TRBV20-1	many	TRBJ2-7	CSTTTLLAGAGEQYF
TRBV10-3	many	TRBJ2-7	CAISGDRVSYEQYF
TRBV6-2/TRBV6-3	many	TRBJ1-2	CASSFHDRSPYGYTF
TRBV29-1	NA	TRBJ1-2	CSVPKRGTPYGYTF
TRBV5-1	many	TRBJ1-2	CASSNLLNGAGGNGYTF
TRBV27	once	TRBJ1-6	CASNPSGGRSYNSPLHF
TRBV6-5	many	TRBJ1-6	CASSLGGSSPLHF
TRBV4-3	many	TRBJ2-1	CASSQVDAGSEQFF